A single T cell receptor (beta chain) is shown here with its context. The sample belongs to a study of blood T cell repertoires in COVID-19. Study background: The origin of the acute and convalescent COVID-19 samples was the United States, Italy and Spain. PBMCs, B-cell-depleted T cells, or T cells were the source of the cDNA or gDNA that made up the material.

Using immunoSEQ multiplex PCR, the repertoire was profiled, and TCRdb retains in-frame clones only, with some absent. Of 60,000 or so clones listed, approximately 86% are singletons. This TCR was recovered from a human donor with acute or convalescent COVID-19. The donor label of this sample is uncertain. Sequencing was performed on peripheral blood.

The CDR3 DNA reads TGTGCCAGCAGCGTAGTACAGGGGAACACCGGGGAGCTGTTTTTT. It specifies CASSVVQGNTGELFF. The J gene is TRBJ2-2, the V gene TRBV9; TRBD1 might be the D (6 bases). The CDR3 extends over 15 amino acids. In germline, CDR1 is SGDLS, CDR2 YYNGEE. Trimming left V 0 bases short and J 1 base short, with 7 bases between.